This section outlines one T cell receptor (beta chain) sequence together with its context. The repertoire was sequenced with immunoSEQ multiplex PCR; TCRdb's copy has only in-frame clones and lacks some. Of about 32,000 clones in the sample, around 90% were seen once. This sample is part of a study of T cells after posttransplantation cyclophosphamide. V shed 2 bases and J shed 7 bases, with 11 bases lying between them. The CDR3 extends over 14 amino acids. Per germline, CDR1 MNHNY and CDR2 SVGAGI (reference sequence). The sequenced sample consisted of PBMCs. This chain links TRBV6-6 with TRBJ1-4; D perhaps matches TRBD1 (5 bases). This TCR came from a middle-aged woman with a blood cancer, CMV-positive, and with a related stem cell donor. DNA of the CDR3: TGTGCCAGCAGTTACAGAAGGGGAACTGAAAAACTGTTTTTT. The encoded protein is CASSYRRGTEKLFF.